These T cell receptor beta chains were read from a single sample in a study of blood T cell repertoires in COVID-19. Sequencing was performed with immunoSEQ multiplex PCR; in TCRdb, only in-frame clones are kept and a portion is missing. The data hold over 100,000 clones, with roughly four fifths observed a single time. The specimen was peripheral blood. These receptor sequences come from a man aged 35-49 years with active or convalescent COVID-19. CDR3s include the opening cysteine and the closing phenylalanine or tryptophan. The D gene is left open where the match is weak. A row's size may be missing; if present it is once, few, many or a size class.

v_call	j_call	clone_size	cdr3_length	d_call	cdr3_nt	cdr3_aa
TRBV19	TRBJ1-2	few	15	TRBD1	TGTGCCAGTGACGCGAGGACGGGACAGTCGGATGGCTACACCTTC	CASDARTGQSDGYTF
TRBV4-1	TRBJ2-3	-	13	-	TGCGCCAGCAGCCAGGGAGCCAAGAGTACGCAGTATTTT	CASSQGAKSTQYF
TRBV21-1	TRBJ2-2	-	13	-	TGTGCCAGCGTACGAGCGGGAACCGGGGAGCTGTTTTTT	CASVRAGTGELFF
TRBV11-3	TRBJ2-2	-	14	-	TGTGCCAGCAGCTTAACTCCTAACACCGGGGAGCTGTTTTTT	CASSLTPNTGELFF
TRBV25-1	TRBJ2-7	-	17	TRBD2	TGTGCCAGCAGTGAATACGCGGGGGGCGCCGGCCTACGCGAGCAGTACTTC	CASSEYAGGAGLREQYF
TRBV10-3	TRBJ1-1	-	16	TRBD1	TGTGCCATCAGTGAGTCGAGAGGACAGGGGGCAACTGAAGCTTTCTTT	CAISESRGQGATEAFF
TRBV27	TRBJ1-5	-	16	-	TGTGCCAGCAGATTACAGGGTGACCTTAGCAATCAGCCCCAGCATTTT	CASRLQGDLSNQPQHF
TRBV7-8	TRBJ2-6	-	17	TRBD1	TGTGCCAGCAGCTTACAAGGACAGGGGTCTGGGGCCAACGTCCTGACTTTC	CASSLQGQGSGANVLTF
TRBV6-4	TRBJ2-3	-	14	-	TGTGCCAGCAGTGAGCGCGGGGATCCAGATACGCAGTATTTT	CASSERGDPDTQYF
TRBV28	TRBJ1-4	-	14	TRBD1	TGTGCCAGCAAGACAGGGGGAACTAATGAAAAACTGTTTTTT	CASKTGGTNEKLFF
TRBV24-1	TRBJ2-3	-	15	TRBD1	TGTGCCACCAGTGATGGGACAGCCTTCACAGATACGCAGTATTTT	CATSDGTAFTDTQYF
TRBV6-5	TRBJ2-2	-	15	TRBD2	TGTGCCAGCAGGCGACTAGCGGGGGGGAGGGTGGAGCTGTTTTTT	CASRRLAGGRVELFF
TRBV11-3	TRBJ2-2	-	15	TRBD1	TGTGCCAGCAGCTTAGGGGACAGGGGGACCGGGGAGCTGTTTTTT	CASSLGDRGTGELFF
TRBV7-2	TRBJ1-5	-	15	-	TGTGCCAGCAGCTTAGCACAGGTCCTCAATCAGCCCCAGCATTTT	CASSLAQVLNQPQHF
TRBV27	TRBJ1-6	-	17	-	TGTGCCAGCAGTTTATCTTTGGGCACAACCTATAATTCACCCCTCCACTTT	CASSLSLGTTYNSPLHF
TRBV7-9	TRBJ1-1	once	15	-	TGTGCCAGCAGCTCAAGGGCAGGGGCAAACACTGAAGCTTTCTTT	CASSSRAGANTEAFF
TRBV7-2	TRBJ1-5	-	15	TRBD1	TGTGCCAGCAGCTCACGACAGGGGGGGAATCAGCCCCAGCATTTT	CASSSRQGGNQPQHF
TRBV4-3	TRBJ2-3	-	17	-	TGCGCCAGCAGCCAAGATAGTTTCCCAGGGGCCACAGATACGCAGTATTTT	CASSQDSFPGATDTQYF
TRBV6-5	TRBJ1-1	-	13	TRBD1	TGTGCCAGCAGTTACAGGGGGCTCACTGAAGCTTTCTTT	CASSYRGLTEAFF
TRBV3-1/TRBV3-2	TRBJ2-2	-	16	-	TGTGCCAGCAGCCAAATCTTAGGCGGGAACACCGGGGAGCTGTTTTTT	CASSQILGGNTGELFF
TRBV2	TRBJ2-1	-	17	TRBD2	TGTGCCAGCACGGGAGGGGGAACCAAGCTCGTCTACAATGAGCAGTTCTTC	CASTGGGTKLVYNEQFF
TRBV7-8	TRBJ1-5	-	16	TRBD1	TGTGCCAGCAGCTTAGGGTGGACAGGGGGACGGCAGCCCCAGCATTTT	CASSLGWTGGRQPQHF
TRBV6-6	TRBJ2-5	-	15	TRBD2	TGTGCCAGCAGTTACGGACTAGTCGGAAAGGAGACCCAGTACTTC	CASSYGLVGKETQYF
TRBV6-2/TRBV6-3	TRBJ1-2	-	14	TRBD1	TGTGCCAGCAGTTACCGACAGGGAAGCTATGGCTACACCTTC	CASSYRQGSYGYTF
TRBV12-3/TRBV12-4	TRBJ1-2	-	13	-	TGTGCCAGCACCCTCGGACAGAGGGATGGCTACACCTTC	CASTLGQRDGYTF
TRBV7-2	TRBJ2-3	-	14	-	TGTGCCAGCAGCATCACGAGGAGCCCAGATACGCAGTATTTT	CASSITRSPDTQYF
TRBV30	TRBJ1-4	-	15	-	TGTGCCTGGAGTGTAACGGGGGAGTATAATGAAAAACTGTTTTTT	CAWSVTGEYNEKLFF
TRBV27	TRBJ1-1	-	13	TRBD1	TGTGCCAGCAGTCCAAGACAGGGGCGGGGAGCTTTCTTT	CASSPRQGRGAFF
TRBV7-7	TRBJ2-5	-	15	TRBD2	TGTGCCAGCAGCTCAGGGACTAGCGGGGGTGAGACCCAGTACTTC	CASSSGTSGGETQYF
TRBV30	TRBJ1-1	few	12	-	TGTGCCTGGAGTGACTCTAGGACAAATGCTTTCTTT	CAWSDSRTNAFF
TRBV5-4	TRBJ1-1	once	12	-	TGTGCCACAAGGGGCCCGCCAGCTGAAGCTTTCTTT	CATRGPPAEAFF
TRBV5-6	TRBJ1-1	-	15	-	TGTGCCAGCAGCTTGGATGTCAGGGGGAACACTGAAGCTTTCTTT	CASSLDVRGNTEAFF
TRBV27	TRBJ1-1	-	15	-	TGTGCCAGCAGTCCAAGACAGAATTCGTACACTGAAGCTTTCTTT	CASSPRQNSYTEAFF
TRBV10-3	TRBJ2-7	-	15	TRBD1	TGTGCCATCAGGGACCCAGGGGGCGCGGGAAACGAGCAGTACTTC	CAIRDPGGAGNEQYF
TRBV13	TRBJ2-3	-	12	-	TGTGCCAGCAGCCAGAGCACAGATACGCAGTATTTT	CASSQSTDTQYF
TRBV19	TRBJ2-7	-	15	TRBD1	TGTGCCAGTAGTCGACAGGGGGCCAGCTCCTACGAGCAGTACTTC	CASSRQGASSYEQYF
TRBV30	TRBJ2-1	-	13	-	TGTGCCTGGAGCCGGGGGGCCGTCAATGAGCAGTTCTTC	CAWSRGAVNEQFF
TRBV7-9	TRBJ1-4	-	17	-	TGTGCCAGCAGCTTGTTGTCTTTTGGAGCAACTAATGAAAAACTGTTTTTT	CASSLLSFGATNEKLFF
TRBV6-5	TRBJ1-2	-	14	TRBD1	TGTGCCAGCAGTTTATACAGGGGGCCATATGGCTACACCTTC	CASSLYRGPYGYTF
TRBV18	TRBJ1-4	few	15	TRBD1	TGTGCCAGCTCACACTCGCGGGACAGCTTGGGAAAACTGTTTTTT	CASSHSRDSLGKLFF
TRBV7-3	TRBJ2-6	-	18	-	TGTGCCAGCAGCTTAAGGGCTGTCCATAGCTCTGGGGCCAACGTCCTGACTTTC	CASSLRAVHSSGANVLTF
TRBV2	TRBJ1-3	once	13	-	TGTGCCAGCAGGGCCGGAAGCGGACACACCATATATTTT	CASRAGSGHTIYF
TRBV2	TRBJ1-5	-	15	TRBD1	TGTGCCAGCTCTAGACCTGGGACAGTAAATCAGCCCCAGCATTTT	CASSRPGTVNQPQHF
TRBV6-1	TRBJ2-7	-	15	TRBD2	TGTGCCAGCAGTGAAGGAGCGGGGTTTTCCTACGAGCAGTACTTC	CASSEGAGFSYEQYF
TRBV4-1	TRBJ1-6	-	15	-	TGCGCCAGCAGCCAAGAATCCGCAGGCCTTTCACCCCTCCACTTT	CASSQESAGLSPLHF
TRBV4-3	TRBJ1-4	-	16	TRBD1	TGCGCCAGCAGCCCCGGGACAGGGGGCGCTGTAGAAAAACTGTTTTTT	CASSPGTGGAVEKLFF
TRBV5-1	TRBJ1-4	-	19	TRBD1	TGCGCCAGCAGCTTGACCGGGACAGGGGCCTCCCCAACTAATGAAAAACTGTTTTTT	CASSLTGTGASPTNEKLFF
TRBV6-4	TRBJ2-1	-	14	-	TGTGCCAGCAGTAGCGAGCGGAGAAGCAATGAGCAGTTCTTC	CASSSERRSNEQFF
TRBV7-3	TRBJ2-2	-	16	-	TGTGCCAGCAGCCACAGGGCGGCGGGGGCCACCGGGGAGCTGTTTTTT	CASSHRAAGATGELFF
TRBV7-6	TRBJ1-4	-	15	-	TGTGCCAGCAGCTTATCGACAGGCGTGGGAGAAAAACTGTTTTTT	CASSLSTGVGEKLFF
TRBV6-1	TRBJ1-2	-	15	TRBD1	TGTGCCAGCAGTGAACCCGGGACAGCCAACTATGGCTACACCTTC	CASSEPGTANYGYTF
TRBV4-3	TRBJ1-1	-	16	-	TGCGCCAGCAGCCAAGGGAGGAACAGGGTGAACACTGAAGCTTTCTTT	CASSQGRNRVNTEAFF
TRBV6-1	TRBJ1-2	-	15	-	TGTGCCAGCAGTGAAATGACAGGCCCTAACTATGGCTACACCTTC	CASSEMTGPNYGYTF
TRBV3-1/TRBV3-2	TRBJ2-5	-	11	-	TGTGCCAGCGAAGAGCGCGGGACCCAGTACTTC	CASEERGTQYF
TRBV5-1	TRBJ1-2	-	12	-	TGCGCCAGCAGCTCTGAAGGACAGAGCTACACCTTC	CASSSEGQSYTF
TRBV30	TRBJ1-5	-	16	-	TGTGCCTGGAGTGTAGCGGGGACCCAGGGAAAGAGGGCCCAGCATTTT	CAWSVAGTQGKRAQHF
TRBV29-1	TRBJ2-6	-	16	-	TGCAGCGTGACCGGGACTTCCAACTCTGGGGCCAACGTCCTGACTTTC	CSVTGTSNSGANVLTF
TRBV6-5	TRBJ2-4	-	16	TRBD2	TGTGCCAGCAGTTACTCGATATGGCTAGCGGGGAACATTCAGTACTTC	CASSYSIWLAGNIQYF
TRBV7-2	TRBJ1-2	-	15	TRBD1	TGTGCCAGCATCCAGAGCTCGGGACAGGGGAGAGGCTACACCTTC	CASIQSSGQGRGYTF